This T cell receptor beta chain was recovered during a study of beta chain features in type 1 diabetes. Overall study: Patients shared similar age, gender and cell yields with healthy donors.

The V end lost 0 bases, the J end lost 6 bases, and 11 bases lay between the germline ends. The CDR3 loop spans 14 amino acids. CDR1 is KGHSH and CDR2 is LQKENI in the germline V gene. Study results and limitations: In every one of the four CD4+ subsets, TCRB CDR3s were moderately but significantly shorter in Type 1 diabetes patients.

The isolated RNA, all of it, was reverse transcribed, so expressed TCRB transcripts were what got sequenced. TCRdb's table, derived via immunoSEQ multiplex PCR, lists solely in-frame clones and lacks some. The table includes about 44,000 clones, 66% detected once. As to this clone: As yet, its antigen is unknown.

There was one heparinised blood draw per donor, averaging roughly 110 mL. The clonotype was recovered from a young woman with type 1 diabetes. The material sequenced was Tregs from blood. The chain has TRBV18 and TRBJ1-1; a weak D match, TRBD1 (5 bases). The CDR3 loop is CASSPPGGYAEAFF. The CDR3 nucleotides are TGTGCCAGCTCACCACCCGGGGGGTACGCTGAAGCTTTCTTT.